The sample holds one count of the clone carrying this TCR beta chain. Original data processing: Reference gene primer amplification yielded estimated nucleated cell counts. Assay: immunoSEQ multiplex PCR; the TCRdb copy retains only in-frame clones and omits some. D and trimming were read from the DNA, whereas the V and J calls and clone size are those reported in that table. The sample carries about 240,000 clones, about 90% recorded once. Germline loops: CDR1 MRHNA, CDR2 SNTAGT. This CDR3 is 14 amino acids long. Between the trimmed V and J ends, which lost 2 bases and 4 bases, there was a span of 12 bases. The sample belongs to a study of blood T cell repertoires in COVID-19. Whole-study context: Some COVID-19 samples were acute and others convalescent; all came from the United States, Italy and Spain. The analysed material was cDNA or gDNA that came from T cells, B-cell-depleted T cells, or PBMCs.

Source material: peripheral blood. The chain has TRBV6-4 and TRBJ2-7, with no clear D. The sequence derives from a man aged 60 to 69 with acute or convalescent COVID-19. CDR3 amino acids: CASSDPRAPYEQYF. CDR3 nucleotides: TGTGCCAGCAGTGACCCACGAGCGCCGTACGAGCAGTACTTC.